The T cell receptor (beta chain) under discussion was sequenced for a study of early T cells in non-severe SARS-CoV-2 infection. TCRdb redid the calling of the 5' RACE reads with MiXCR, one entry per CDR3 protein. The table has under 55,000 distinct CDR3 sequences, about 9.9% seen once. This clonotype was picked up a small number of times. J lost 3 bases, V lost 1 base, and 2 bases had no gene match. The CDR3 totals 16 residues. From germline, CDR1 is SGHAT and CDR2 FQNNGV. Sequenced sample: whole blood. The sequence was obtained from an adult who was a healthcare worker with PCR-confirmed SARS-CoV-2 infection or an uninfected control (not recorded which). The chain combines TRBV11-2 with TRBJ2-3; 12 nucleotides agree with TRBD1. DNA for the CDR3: TGTGCCAGCAGCTTAGTGGGACAGGGGGCTACAGATACGCAGTATTTT. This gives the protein CASSLVGQGATDTQYF.